The clone carrying this TCR beta chain showed up just once. Authors' methods: Nucleated cell number was recorded as an estimate derived from reference gene primer amplification. Profiling relied on immunoSEQ multiplex PCR, and the TCRdb table lists in-frame clones only, not all of them. V and J calls and clone size are as listed in that table; D and trimming were resolved from the DNA. The table records some 270,000 clones, about 82% of them present only once. The CDR3 is 13 amino acids. V shed 6 bases and J shed 7 bases, with 13 bases lying between them. The germline V gene encodes CDR1 MNHEY and CDR2 SVGAGI. The record originates from a study of blood T cell repertoires in COVID-19. Study at large: Samples of COVID-19 (acute and convalescent) were obtained from the United States, Italy and Spain.

Cohort assignment relied on participant-reported clinical history. This sequence originates from a woman between 50 and 59 years old with acute COVID-19. The specimen was PBMCs or T cells enriched from blood (not recorded which). The V call is TRBV6-5, the J call TRBJ2-1; D may be TRBD2 (7 bases). CDR3 protein: CASRPGGANEQFF. The CDR3 coding sequence is TGTGCCAGCAGACCGGGGGGCGCGAATGAGCAGTTCTTC.